Sequencing of this T cell receptor beta chain was carried out in a study of Ad26.COV2.S vaccination and SARS-CoV-2 variants. Study-wide context: Donor joined the COV1001 Ad26.COV2.S trial arm. Study conclusions and caveats: Across vaccine and placebo recipients, the breadth of non-spike TCRs was similar.

About this clone: Antigen specificity is unknown.

From germline, CDR1 is LNHDA and CDR2 SQIVND (reference sequence). The CDR3 spans 14 residues. Germline trimming cut 5 bases from V and 4 bases from J; bases unmatched to any gene: 5. The repertoire was sequenced with immunoSEQ multiplex PCR; TCRdb's copy has only in-frame clones and lacks some. Of about 250,000 clones in the sample, 87% were seen once. Treatment noted: around 19 received Ad26.COV2.S at low or high dose, single or two shots; a few received placebo; per-sample allocation not given. Specimen acquisition occurred on day 63 following the initial vaccine or placebo injection. Cohort 1b enrolled adults aged 18-55 years in Boston.

Sample: peripheral blood, taken in a trial of Ad26.COV2.S vaccine versus placebo. The receptor comes from a person aged 18-60 years who received the Ad26.COV2.S COVID-19 vaccine or a placebo. The chain combines TRBV19 with TRBJ2-1; 7 bases align to TRBD2. CDR3 coding DNA: TGTGCCAGTAGTTCCCTAGCGGCTTACAATGAGCAGTTCTTC. This translates into CASSSLAAYNEQFF.